These T cell receptor beta chains were read from a single sample in a study of OX40 agonist ivuxolimab in advanced cancers. The data were produced by immunoSEQ multiplex PCR, yet TCRdb's version contains in-frame clones alone and is incomplete. The sample holds roughly 80,000 clones, 85% to 95% seen once. Material: CD4+ or CD8+ T cells sorted from blood, obtained in a trial of the OX40 agonist ivuxolimab. The receptors derive from an adult with an advanced solid tumor such as melanoma, head and neck, liver or kidney cancer. Each CDR3 is given with its conserved first and last residue. Fields, in order: V gene, J gene, D gene, clone size, CDR3 DNA, CDR3 protein. A D gene is named only where the DNA matches it firmly. Clone sizes are given selectively: once, few, many, or a class where the clone is expanded.

V gene: TRBV9
J gene: TRBJ2-6
D gene: NA
clone size: NA
CDR3 DNA: TGTGCCAGCAGCGTAGGGTGGCAGATCTCTGGGGCCAACGTCCTGACTTTC
CDR3 protein: CASSVGWQISGANVLTF

V gene: TRBV19
J gene: TRBJ1-1
D gene: TRBD1
clone size: NA
CDR3 DNA: TGTGCCAGTAGGGAAGACAGGGGTGGGGATATGAACACTGAAGCTTTCTTT
CDR3 protein: CASREDRGGDMNTEAFF

V gene: TRBV7-8
J gene: TRBJ2-2
D gene: TRBD1
clone size: NA
CDR3 DNA: TGTGCCAGCAGCCCGAGAGGTGGGACAGGGTCCACCGGGGAGCTGTTTTTT
CDR3 protein: CASSPRGGTGSTGELFF

V gene: TRBV5-8
J gene: TRBJ2-7
D gene: NA
clone size: NA
CDR3 DNA: TGTGCCAGCAGGGATGACAGGCGATACGAGCAGTACTTC
CDR3 protein: CASRDDRRYEQYF

V gene: TRBV11-2
J gene: TRBJ2-6
D gene: NA
clone size: NA
CDR3 DNA: TGTGCCAGCAGCCATAACTCTGGGGCCAACGTCCTGACTTTC
CDR3 protein: CASSHNSGANVLTF

V gene: TRBV7-9
J gene: TRBJ2-5
D gene: TRBD2
clone size: NA
CDR3 DNA: TGTGCCAGCAGCTTAGGGGCTAGCGGGATAGAGACCCAGTACTTC
CDR3 protein: CASSLGASGIETQYF

V gene: TRBV9
J gene: TRBJ1-2
D gene: NA
clone size: NA
CDR3 DNA: TGTGCCAGCAGCGTAGGGCCAGCCGAGGGCTACACCTTC
CDR3 protein: CASSVGPAEGYTF

V gene: TRBV4-1
J gene: TRBJ2-1
D gene: NA
clone size: NA
CDR3 DNA: TGCGCCAGCAGGATGGTAAGCGGCTCCTACAATGAGCAGTTCTTC
CDR3 protein: CASRMVSGSYNEQFF

V gene: TRBV28
J gene: TRBJ1-5
D gene: TRBD1
clone size: NA
CDR3 DNA: TGTGCCAGCAAGACAGGGTATAGACAGCCCCAGCATTTT
CDR3 protein: CASKTGYRQPQHF

V gene: TRBV6-6
J gene: TRBJ2-7
D gene: NA
clone size: NA
CDR3 DNA: TGTGCCAGCAGTTACGGGCGGGCGGGCTACGAGCAGTACTTC
CDR3 protein: CASSYGRAGYEQYF

V gene: TRBV5-1
J gene: TRBJ2-2
D gene: NA
clone size: NA
CDR3 DNA: TGCGCCAGCAGGCCCTCCCCAACCGAGGGCACCGGGGAGCTGTTTTTT
CDR3 protein: CASRPSPTEGTGELFF

V gene: TRBV2
J gene: TRBJ2-1
D gene: NA
clone size: NA
CDR3 DNA: TGTGCCAGCAGTGAAGACGGGACTGCGAATGAGCAGTTCTTC
CDR3 protein: CASSEDGTANEQFF

V gene: TRBV4-1
J gene: TRBJ2-5
D gene: NA
clone size: NA
CDR3 DNA: TGCGCCAGCAGCCAAGTCTCACTGCAAGAGACCCAGTACTTC
CDR3 protein: CASSQVSLQETQYF

V gene: TRBV2
J gene: TRBJ2-7
D gene: NA
clone size: many
CDR3 DNA: TGTGCCAGCAGTGATGTGCAAGACTACGAGCAGTACTTC
CDR3 protein: CASSDVQDYEQYF

V gene: TRBV28
J gene: TRBJ1-5
D gene: NA
clone size: few
CDR3 DNA: TGTGCCAGCAGCAGGGACATTAGCAATCAGCCCCAGCATTTT
CDR3 protein: CASSRDISNQPQHF

V gene: TRBV20-1
J gene: TRBJ2-1
D gene: NA
clone size: NA
CDR3 DNA: TGCAGTGCTAGGGGTGAGCAGTTCTTC
CDR3 protein: CSARGEQFF

V gene: TRBV4-1
J gene: TRBJ2-5
D gene: NA
clone size: once
CDR3 DNA: TGCGCCAGCAGCTACACAGCTTACCAAGAGACCCAGTACTTC
CDR3 protein: CASSYTAYQETQYF

V gene: TRBV28
J gene: TRBJ1-5
D gene: NA
clone size: NA
CDR3 DNA: TGTGCCAGCGTCGGGGGGTTTATGGGCAATCAGCCCCAGCATTTT
CDR3 protein: CASVGGFMGNQPQHF

V gene: TRBV10-3
J gene: TRBJ2-3
D gene: NA
clone size: NA
CDR3 DNA: TGTGCCATCAGTGAGTCGACCGGCAGCACAGATACGCAGTATTTT
CDR3 protein: CAISESTGSTDTQYF

V gene: TRBV7-2
J gene: TRBJ1-1
D gene: TRBD1
clone size: NA
CDR3 DNA: TGTGCCAGCAGCCACCGAGGACAGGGGCGCATCGGCACTGAAGCTTTCTTT
CDR3 protein: CASSHRGQGRIGTEAFF

V gene: TRBV12-5
J gene: TRBJ1-2
D gene: NA
clone size: NA
CDR3 DNA: TGTGCTAGTGGTTTGGTACCATGGGGGCGAAACTATGGCTACACCTTC
CDR3 protein: CASGLVPWGRNYGYTF

V gene: TRBV4-2
J gene: TRBJ2-4
D gene: NA
clone size: NA
CDR3 DNA: TGTGCCAGCAGCCAAGAAACGGGAAGGGCCAAAAACATTCAGTACTTC
CDR3 protein: CASSQETGRAKNIQYF

V gene: TRBV6-5
J gene: TRBJ1-1
D gene: NA
clone size: NA
CDR3 DNA: TGTGCCAGCAGTTACTCAGGGAGGATGGTTGAAGCTTTCTTT
CDR3 protein: CASSYSGRMVEAFF

V gene: TRBV7-2
J gene: TRBJ1-1
D gene: NA
clone size: NA
CDR3 DNA: TGTGCCAGCAGCTTACAGGGCAACACTGAAGCTTTCTTT
CDR3 protein: CASSLQGNTEAFF

V gene: TRBV7-9
J gene: TRBJ1-2
D gene: NA
clone size: NA
CDR3 DNA: TGTGCCAGCAGCTTAGCTAACTATGGCTACACCTTC
CDR3 protein: CASSLANYGYTF

V gene: TRBV7-2
J gene: TRBJ2-7
D gene: NA
clone size: NA
CDR3 DNA: TGTGCCAGCAGCGGTCGGGCAGGGCGGAGCGAGCAGTACTTC
CDR3 protein: CASSGRAGRSEQYF

V gene: TRBV7-9
J gene: TRBJ2-2
D gene: NA
clone size: NA
CDR3 DNA: TGTGCCAGCAGCTTAGATGCGGGGGGGGAGCTGTTTTTT
CDR3 protein: CASSLDAGGELFF

V gene: TRBV28
J gene: TRBJ2-7
D gene: TRBD2
clone size: once
CDR3 DNA: TGTGCCAGCAGTTTATGGACTAGCGGGAGGGCCTACGAGCAGTACTTC
CDR3 protein: CASSLWTSGRAYEQYF

V gene: TRBV4-2
J gene: TRBJ1-6
D gene: NA
clone size: NA
CDR3 DNA: TGTGCCAGCAGCCAAATGCCCCCGATAAATTCACCCCTCCACTTT
CDR3 protein: CASSQMPPINSPLHF

V gene: TRBV11-3
J gene: TRBJ2-1
D gene: NA
clone size: NA
CDR3 DNA: TGTGCCAGCAGCTTAACCGGGGTTGCCAATGAGCAGTTCTTC
CDR3 protein: CASSLTGVANEQFF

V gene: TRBV18
J gene: TRBJ2-1
D gene: NA
clone size: NA
CDR3 DNA: TGTGCCAGCTCACCAGGGCTTAGCGATTTCGATGAGCAGTTCTTC
CDR3 protein: CASSPGLSDFDEQFF

V gene: TRBV7-6
J gene: TRBJ2-1
D gene: NA
clone size: NA
CDR3 DNA: TGTGCCAGCAGCTTTTATTCGGGGGACAATGAGCAGTTCTTC
CDR3 protein: CASSFYSGDNEQFF

V gene: TRBV4-3
J gene: TRBJ1-1
D gene: TRBD1
clone size: NA
CDR3 DNA: TGCGCCAGCAGCCAAGTTCTGGGACAGGGTTACACTGAAGCTTTCTTT
CDR3 protein: CASSQVLGQGYTEAFF

V gene: TRBV11-2
J gene: TRBJ2-3
D gene: TRBD2
clone size: NA
CDR3 DNA: TGTGCCAGCAGCTTAGTTCTAGCGGTGAACACAGATACGCAGTATTTT
CDR3 protein: CASSLVLAVNTDTQYF

V gene: TRBV18
J gene: TRBJ1-3
D gene: NA
clone size: NA
CDR3 DNA: TGTGCCAGCTCACCACGGGTCAGCGGATTCTCTGGAAACACCATATATTTT
CDR3 protein: CASSPRVSGFSGNTIYF

V gene: TRBV4-1
J gene: TRBJ1-5
D gene: TRBD1
clone size: NA
CDR3 DNA: TGCGCCAGCTCCGGGGACAGGGATCAGCCCCAGCATTTT
CDR3 protein: CASSGDRDQPQHF

V gene: TRBV19
J gene: TRBJ2-1
D gene: TRBD1
clone size: few
CDR3 DNA: TGTGCCAGTAGTTCCCGCTCAGGGGGCGGTTACAATGAGCAGTTCTTC
CDR3 protein: CASSSRSGGGYNEQFF

V gene: TRBV5-8
J gene: TRBJ2-5
D gene: TRBD1
clone size: NA
CDR3 DNA: TGTGCCAGCAGCCTCGGGACAGGGGAGGGCGAGACCCAGTACTTC
CDR3 protein: CASSLGTGEGETQYF

V gene: TRBV7-9
J gene: TRBJ2-6
D gene: NA
clone size: NA
CDR3 DNA: TGTGCCAGCAGCTCCCCGGAAAGCTCTGGGGCCAACGTCCTGACTTTC
CDR3 protein: CASSSPESSGANVLTF

V gene: TRBV7-8
J gene: TRBJ2-7
D gene: TRBD2
clone size: NA
CDR3 DNA: TGTGCCAGCAGCTTAGCGGGAACTAGCGTATCCTACGAGCAGTACTTC
CDR3 protein: CASSLAGTSVSYEQYF

V gene: TRBV7-2
J gene: TRBJ1-2
D gene: NA
clone size: NA
CDR3 DNA: TGTGCCAGCAGGCCTGTCAGATATGGCTACACCTTC
CDR3 protein: CASRPVRYGYTF

V gene: TRBV11-3
J gene: TRBJ1-2
D gene: TRBD1
clone size: NA
CDR3 DNA: TGTGCCAGCAGCAACCCCGGGACAGGGCGCTATGGCTACACCTTC
CDR3 protein: CASSNPGTGRYGYTF

V gene: TRBV15
J gene: TRBJ1-1
D gene: TRBD1
clone size: NA
CDR3 DNA: TGTGCCACCAGCAGGGACAGGGGAGTGGGCGCTGAAGCTTTCTTT
CDR3 protein: CATSRDRGVGAEAFF

V gene: TRBV6-5
J gene: TRBJ2-4
D gene: NA
clone size: NA
CDR3 DNA: TGTGCCAGCAGTTACGGGGGGACAGCCAAAAACATTCAGTACTTC
CDR3 protein: CASSYGGTAKNIQYF

V gene: TRBV19
J gene: TRBJ2-2
D gene: TRBD2
clone size: NA
CDR3 DNA: TGTGCCAGTACCTGGGGTACTAGCGGGAGTGGACAGCTGTTTTTT
CDR3 protein: CASTWGTSGSGQLFF

V gene: TRBV27
J gene: TRBJ1-1
D gene: NA
clone size: NA
CDR3 DNA: TGTGCCAGTGCCTCTGCAACAAGCTACACTGAAGCTTTCTTT
CDR3 protein: CASASATSYTEAFF

V gene: TRBV14
J gene: TRBJ2-1
D gene: NA
clone size: NA
CDR3 DNA: TGTGCCAGCAGCCTAGCACCGTCGGGACGGGGCTACAATGAGCAGTTCTTC
CDR3 protein: CASSLAPSGRGYNEQFF

V gene: TRBV28
J gene: TRBJ1-3
D gene: NA
clone size: NA
CDR3 DNA: TGTGCCAGCAGTTTAGCCGGGACATATGGAAACACCATATATTTT
CDR3 protein: CASSLAGTYGNTIYF

V gene: TRBV29-1
J gene: TRBJ2-2
D gene: TRBD2
clone size: NA
CDR3 DNA: TGCAGCGTTGACCCTAGCGGGAGTCGCACCGGGGAGCTGTTTTTT
CDR3 protein: CSVDPSGSRTGELFF

V gene: TRBV19
J gene: TRBJ2-3
D gene: NA
clone size: NA
CDR3 DNA: TGTGCCAGTAGTATAGGCTGGGATACGCAGTATTTT
CDR3 protein: CASSIGWDTQYF

V gene: TRBV5-1
J gene: TRBJ1-3
D gene: NA
clone size: once
CDR3 DNA: TGCGCCAGCAGCTTGGGTCTGGGGGCGAACTCTGGAAACACCATATATTTT
CDR3 protein: CASSLGLGANSGNTIYF

V gene: TRBV2
J gene: TRBJ2-1
D gene: NA
clone size: NA
CDR3 DNA: TGTGCCAGCAGTGAAGAGGGTATCTACAATGAGCAGTTCTTC
CDR3 protein: CASSEEGIYNEQFF

V gene: TRBV7-8
J gene: TRBJ2-3
D gene: TRBD2
clone size: NA
CDR3 DNA: TGTGCCAGCAGCCCTAGACTAGCGGGAGAAAACACAGATACGCAGTATTTT
CDR3 protein: CASSPRLAGENTDTQYF

V gene: TRBV2
J gene: TRBJ2-4
D gene: TRBD1
clone size: NA
CDR3 DNA: TGTGCCAGCAGCTGGGACAGGGCCAAAAACATTCAGTACTTC
CDR3 protein: CASSWDRAKNIQYF

V gene: TRBV11-2
J gene: TRBJ1-5
D gene: TRBD1
clone size: NA
CDR3 DNA: TGTGCCAGCAGCTCTAGTAGCCAGGGGGGGCAGCCCCAGCATTTT
CDR3 protein: CASSSSSQGGQPQHF